This TCR beta chain was recorded in a study of breast tumors, draining lymph nodes, adjacent tissues. General study points: Data only fit, rather than demonstrated, lymph node origin of most tumor T cells.

A single record per CDR3 protein comes from TCRdb applying MiXCR to the multiplex PCR reads. This repertoire shows 100,000 to 150,000 distinct CDR3 sequences, about a fifth found once; its top ten account for 2.5% to 3%. This clonotype was seen ten or more times. Its specificity is not known. Axillary draining lymph nodes of breast cancer patients supplied the node samples. The material sequenced was axillary lymph node tissue. The sequence was obtained from a female donor with breast cancer. Some clones in this sample may be carry-over from other donors' samples.

The CDR3 loop is CASSWPRGRDTQYF. In DNA, the CDR3 is TGTGCCAGCAGCTGGCCGCGGGGGCGAGATACGCAGTATTTT. The chain recombines TRBV5-6 with TRBJ2-3; D may be TRBD2 (7 bases). This CDR3 contains 14 residues. CDR1 is SGHDT and CDR2 is YYEEEE in the germline V gene. Trimming took off 3 bases at V and 5 bases at J, with 13 bases between the two ends.